This T cell receptor beta chain was obtained from a study of shared clonotypes between healthy human individuals. The germline V and J ends were trimmed by 0 bases and 3 bases, with 12 bases remaining between them. Germline V lookup: CDR1 SGHRS, CDR2 YFSETQ. The CDR3 runs 15 residues. The data were produced by immunoSEQ multiplex PCR, yet TCRdb's version contains in-frame clones alone and is incomplete. The sample contains about 490,000 clones, more than 65% of which appear only once. Sequenced sample: PBMCs. This sequence joins TRBV5-1 and TRBJ2-5; D is undetermined. The receptor was derived from a woman aged 40 to 50 in good health. Some clones in this sample may be carry-over from other donors' samples. The CDR3 DNA is TGCGCCAGCAGCTTGGCCCGCCCCGGCGAAGAGACCCAGTACTTC. Encoded protein: CASSLARPGEETQYF.